A selection of T cell receptor beta chains follows, all from one sample in a study of blood T cell repertoires in COVID-19. Generated by immunoSEQ multiplex PCR, the TCRdb table keeps only in-frame clones and is missing some. The data hold approximately 67,000 clones, with around 82% observed a single time. The sequenced sample consisted of peripheral blood. These receptors all come from a man aged 55 to 70 with acute or convalescent COVID-19. Both conserved end residues are part of each CDR3. The D gene is left open where the match is weak. Clone size, where shown, is once, few, many, or a class for clones that have expanded.

TRBV28	TRBD2	NA	TRBJ2-3	TGTGCCAGCAGTTACAATCGGCGGGGGGAAAAAGATACGCAGTATTTT	CASSYNRRGEKDTQYF
TRBV7-9	NA	once	TRBJ2-3	TGTGCCAGCAGCCGAGGGACAGATACGCAGTATTTT	CASSRGTDTQYF
TRBV6-4	NA	NA	TRBJ1-6	TGTGCCAGCAGTGCGCACGGGGTTAATTCACCCCTCCACTTT	CASSAHGVNSPLHF
TRBV3-1/TRBV3-2	NA	NA	TRBJ1-6	TGTGCCAGCAGCCTTGGGGGGAGCTCCTATAATTCACCCCTCCACTTT	CASSLGGSSYNSPLHF
TRBV29-1	NA	once	TRBJ1-1	TGCAGCGTTGCGGGAAAGGGGGGGTACACTGAAGCTTTCTTT	CSVAGKGGYTEAFF
TRBV30	NA	NA	TRBJ2-3	TGTGCCTGGAGAGCTGGGGGAGGCTCAGATACGCAGTATTTT	CAWRAGGGSDTQYF
TRBV6-2/TRBV6-3	NA	NA	TRBJ1-2	TGTGCCAGCAGTTACATCTCAGGCAGGACAACCTATGGCTACACCTTC	CASSYISGRTTYGYTF
TRBV30	NA	NA	TRBJ1-1	TGTGCCTGGAGTAGACAGCTGAACACTGAAGCTTTCTTT	CAWSRQLNTEAFF
TRBV5-5	TRBD1	NA	TRBJ1-5	TGTGCCAGCAGCACCGGACAGGGAGGGAATCAGCCCCAGCATTTT	CASSTGQGGNQPQHF
TRBV12-3/TRBV12-4	NA	NA	TRBJ1-1	TGTGCCAGCAGTATCAAGAACACTGAAGCTTTCTTT	CASSIKNTEAFF
TRBV11-3	TRBD1	NA	TRBJ1-5	TGTGCCAGCAGCGAAGGGACAGGGGGATATCAGCCCCAGCATTTT	CASSEGTGGYQPQHF
TRBV9	NA	NA	TRBJ2-3	TGTGCCAGCAGCGTAGGTCATAGCACAGATACGCAGTATTTT	CASSVGHSTDTQYF
TRBV29-1	NA	NA	TRBJ2-3	TGCAGCGTGAAACAGGGCCTCCGCACAGATACGCAGTATTTT	CSVKQGLRTDTQYF
TRBV12-5	NA	NA	TRBJ1-4	TGTGCTAGTGGTTCTTCCCACGGGGGTACTAATGAAAAACTGTTTTTT	CASGSSHGGTNEKLFF
TRBV7-8	NA	NA	TRBJ2-7	TGTGCCAGCAGCCCCCGGTCGGTACTAGACCTTTTGGAGCAGTACTTC	CASSPRSVLDLLEQYF
TRBV5-1	TRBD2	once	TRBJ2-7	TGCGCCAGCAGCTTCTTGGTCGGTGAAGGCGGGGGGGAATACGAGCAGTACTTC	CASSFLVGEGGGEYEQYF
TRBV5-8	NA	NA	TRBJ2-2	TGTGCCAGCAGCTTTACGGCGGGCGTCAACACCGGGGAGCTGTTTTTT	CASSFTAGVNTGELFF
TRBV21-1	NA	NA	TRBJ1-5	TGTGCCAGTAAGGGAGGCGGACAGCCCCAGCATTTT	CASKGGGQPQHF
TRBV19	NA	NA	TRBJ2-5	TGTGCCAGTAGTCCGGGGACATTAGCAGAGACCCAGTACTTC	CASSPGTLAETQYF
TRBV4-1	NA	NA	TRBJ1-2	TGCGCCAGCAGCCAAGATGCCGGGGGGCGCGTCTATGGCTACACCTTC	CASSQDAGGRVYGYTF
TRBV11-2	TRBD1	NA	TRBJ1-1	TGTGCCAGCAGCACGTTTCAGGGGGCAACTGAAGCTTTCTTT	CASSTFQGATEAFF
TRBV6-2/TRBV6-3	NA	NA	TRBJ1-5	TGTGCCAGCAGTTATTCCCCAAAGCGGGGGCATCAGCCCCAGCATTTT	CASSYSPKRGHQPQHF
TRBV5-8	NA	once	TRBJ2-2	TGTGCCAGCAGCTTGGCGGGGGTCCCCGGGGAGCTGTTTTTT	CASSLAGVPGELFF
TRBV6-2/TRBV6-3	NA	NA	TRBJ2-2	TGTGCCAGCAGTCTCAGGGTTAGCGGGGAGCTGTTTTTT	CASSLRVSGELFF
TRBV5-1	TRBD1	NA	TRBJ2-1	TGCGCCAGCAGCCGGCCGGGACAGGGGGAGGGTGAGCAGTTCTTC	CASSRPGQGEGEQFF
TRBV11-3	NA	NA	TRBJ1-1	TGTGCCAGCAGCCCCCGACAGAAAGCGAACACTGAAGCTTTCTTT	CASSPRQKANTEAFF
TRBV10-3	NA	NA	TRBJ1-4	TGTGCCATCAGTGACTCCCTAGGTGAAAAACTGTTTTTT	CAISDSLGEKLFF
TRBV7-2	TRBD1	NA	TRBJ2-7	TGTGCCAGCAGCATATGGACAGGGAACTACGAGCAGTACTTC	CASSIWTGNYEQYF
TRBV5-8	TRBD1	NA	TRBJ2-2	TGTGCCAGCAGCTTGGAAGGGGTTTATTGGGGACAGATCACCGGGGAGCTGTTTTTT	CASSLEGVYWGQITGELFF
TRBV11-3	TRBD2	NA	TRBJ2-1	TGTGCCAGCAGCGCCCTAGCGGGGGGGTACAATGAGCAGTTCTTC	CASSALAGGYNEQFF
TRBV6-1	NA	NA	TRBJ1-4	TGTGCCAGCAGGGCGCGGGACGGACATGAAAAACTGTTTTTT	CASRARDGHEKLFF
TRBV6-2/TRBV6-3	TRBD2	NA	TRBJ2-4	TGTGCCAGCAGTTGGACACAAGCGGGGGGACAACTAGCCAAAAACATTCAGTACTTC	CASSWTQAGGQLAKNIQYF
TRBV10-3	TRBD1	NA	TRBJ2-2	TGTGCCACCATGGACAGGGACACCGGGGAGCTGTTTTTT	CATMDRDTGELFF
TRBV5-1	NA	NA	TRBJ2-7	TGCGCCAGCAGCTCTCCGACATTTCCCTACGAGCAGTACTTC	CASSSPTFPYEQYF
TRBV16	NA	NA	TRBJ1-2	TGTGCCAGCAGGGCCCCCGGGGGGGGCTACACCTTC	CASRAPGGGYTF
TRBV7-8	NA	few	TRBJ1-6	TGTGCCAGCAGCTCCCCGAGGCAAAACTCCTATAATTCACCCCTCCACTTT	CASSSPRQNSYNSPLHF
TRBV6-5	NA	NA	TRBJ2-6	TGTGCCAGCACCCATACTTCTGGGGCCAACGTCCTGACTTTC	CASTHTSGANVLTF
TRBV5-1	TRBD2	NA	TRBJ2-2	TGCGCCAGCAGCAGGACTAGCGGGGGAGCGAACACCGGGGAGCTGTTTTTT	CASSRTSGGANTGELFF
TRBV7-2	NA	NA	TRBJ1-3	TGTGCCAGCAGCTTTCAAAAAGCTGCTGGAAACACCATATATTTT	CASSFQKAAGNTIYF
TRBV7-9	NA	NA	TRBJ2-5	TGTGCCAGCAGCTTAGCGCTGGGGACTTCCCAAGAGACCCAGTACTTC	CASSLALGTSQETQYF
TRBV7-2	TRBD1	NA	TRBJ1-1	TGTGCCAGCAGCTCAGGACAGGGGACTCGACAAGCTTTCTTT	CASSSGQGTRQAFF
TRBV9	NA	few	TRBJ2-1	TGTGCCAGCAGCGCCGGCACCGGGACTTACAATGAGCAGTTCTTC	CASSAGTGTYNEQFF
TRBV18	TRBD1	NA	TRBJ1-1	TGTGCCAGCTCGATATCGGACAGGGCGGTGACTGAAGCTTTCTTT	CASSISDRAVTEAFF
TRBV18	NA	NA	TRBJ1-1	TGTGCCAGCTCACCGGGACAAGGGCACACTGAAGCTTTCTTT	CASSPGQGHTEAFF
TRBV2	TRBD1	few	TRBJ2-7	TGTGCCAGCGAGGGACAGGGGAGATTCTACGAGCAGTACTTC	CASEGQGRFYEQYF
TRBV6-4	TRBD1	NA	TRBJ1-2	TGTGCCAGCAGTGACCCGGGACAGGGGTATGGCTACACCTTC	CASSDPGQGYGYTF
TRBV4-3	NA	NA	TRBJ2-1	TGCGCCAGCAGCCAAGATAGGACTGCCTACAATGAGCAGTTCTTC	CASSQDRTAYNEQFF
TRBV3-1/TRBV3-2	NA	NA	TRBJ2-2	TGTGCCAGCAGCCAGGCCCAGGGGCCGGCCGGGGAGCTGTTTTTT	CASSQAQGPAGELFF
TRBV11-3	TRBD2	few	TRBJ2-1	TGTGCCAGCAGCCGGACTAGCGGGGGCATAAATGAGCAGTTCTTC	CASSRTSGGINEQFF
TRBV7-8	NA	medium-sized	TRBJ2-1	TGTGCCAGCAGCTTGAGCCCCACCAACAATGAGCAGTTCTTC	CASSLSPTNNEQFF
TRBV2	TRBD1	NA	TRBJ1-5	TGTGCCAGCAGTGAAGGTTGGACAGGGTTTGATAGCAATCAGCCCCAGCATTTT	CASSEGWTGFDSNQPQHF
TRBV7-2	NA	few	TRBJ1-2	TGTGCCAGCAGCCTCCGTACGGGGGATCGGAGCTACACCTTC	CASSLRTGDRSYTF
TRBV30	TRBD1	NA	TRBJ1-2	TGTGCCTGGAGTCCATACGCAGGGGGTTTCTATGGCTACACCTTC	CAWSPYAGGFYGYTF
TRBV5-3	TRBD1	few	TRBJ1-5	TGTGCCAGAAGCTGGGGACAGGGGGCGAATAGCAATCAGCCCCAGCATTTT	CARSWGQGANSNQPQHF
TRBV3-1/TRBV3-2	NA	few	TRBJ1-2	TGTGCCAGCAGCCAAGTGAGATTTGAGGGCTACACCTTC	CASSQVRFEGYTF
TRBV2	TRBD2	NA	TRBJ2-5	TGTGCCAGCAGGAAGGGCCTTTTAGCGGGGGAAGAGACCCAGTACTTC	CASRKGLLAGEETQYF
TRBV2	TRBD1	NA	TRBJ1-1	TGTGCCAGCAGTGAAGCCGGGCAGGGGGCGCTCGCTGAAGCTTTCTTT	CASSEAGQGALAEAFF
TRBV30	NA	few	TRBJ1-3	TGTGCCTGGACCTTACCCGGGGGGACTGGAAACACCATATATTTT	CAWTLPGGTGNTIYF
TRBV4-3	NA	NA	TRBJ1-1	TGCGCCAGCAGCCAGGACACATCATCGCGCGAGGCTTTCTTT	CASSQDTSSREAFF
TRBV19	TRBD1	NA	TRBJ2-3	TGTGCCAGTAGTCAACGACAGGGGCAGGGAGATACGCAGTATTTT	CASSQRQGQGDTQYF